This TCR beta chain was recovered during a study of human T cells and chemical hapten exposure (dated by TCRdb to the early 2020s). For the study in its entirety: For sensitization, 2% DPC in acetone was applied to a 2 cm by 2 cm area of upper inner arm skin. Patients additionally received weekly therapeutic DPC doses to the scalp throughout the roughly 25-week study period. Patch tests used Finn chambers with 0.01% DPC on the upper back, scored after 6 days by International Contact Dermatitis Research Group standards. The patient cohort, mostly female, included alopecia areata with under or over 50% scalp involvement, alopecia totalis and alopecia universalis. The libraries were sequenced as a pool, and the TCR yield per sample differed mostly because of small variations in library volumes within the pool. This study followed changes in the peripheral blood TCR repertoire in vivo during primary and secondary sensitization of alopecia patients to the hapten diphenylcyclopropenone (DPC). Blood samples were taken from patients before sensitization (week 0) and at 2, 6 and about 24 weeks after DPC sensitization. For TCR sequencing, blood came from approximately 29 alopecia patients at anywhere from one to four time points (pre-sensitization, 2, 6 and 24 weeks). The study at large found these results: Compared with pre-sensitization or healthy control sets, expanded TCRs formed significantly more large CDR3 similarity clusters, which is consistent with antigen-driven responses. Repeated subsampling changed both the strength of the expansion versus patch-test correlation and the threshold at which the correlation became significant. A positive correlation was found between the number of PT1 expanded TCRs and patch test score, with significance reached at thresholds 8, 16 and 32 but not 4. Because all patients had alopecia, a presumed autoimmune disease, the immune response of the patients might differ from that of healthy individuals. The number of TCRs above 1 in 1000 frequency did not change with DPC sensitization; there was no evidence of global repertoire structure alterations.

Counted from cysteine to phenylalanine, this CDR3 has 13 amino acids. Of all the DNA, just the CDR3 is kept, 39 bases in frame from base 1. V gives up 3 bases and J gives up 6 bases, and the segment between their germline ends measures 10 bases. Libraries were prepared through RACE. Instrument on record: NextSeq 500. Library preparation attached unique molecular identifiers to individual cDNA molecules for quantitative, reproducible TCR counting. Both TCR alpha and TCR beta chains were sequenced from each blood RNA sample. As for the authors' bioinformatics: A median of approximately 100,000 TCRs per sample was observed, with a range of about 20,000 to 690,600. V, J and CDR3 annotation of the TCR reads was performed with the Decombinator software suite. To make PS versus PT1 abundance plots, every sample was subsampled to the same number of TCRs (28,000). TCRs were defined as expanded if absent before sensitization and observed at least eight times at the 2-week time point. TCRdb reran the public reads through fastp at Q25 and MiXCR, keeping productive beta chains. Entries are consolidated by CDR3 protein sequence, retaining the most common genes and DNA. These V and J calls are TCRdb output, not the study's own analysis. Recorded for this sample are tens of thousands of distinct CDR3 sequences; approximately 8.8% of them occurred a single time. The top ten clonotypes cover more than 13% of the sample.

This clonotype was seen ten or more times. What this receptor recognizes is not known. Within one base of it there is no much larger clone, and no base qualities were kept. In light of the paper, this sample's time point label describes: pre-sensitization, week 0. The treatment or condition label here, explained by the study, means: therapeutic diphenylcyclopropenone sensitization with weekly scalp DPC. At each patch-test visit, blood was drawn before the patch test was applied. To be eligible, patients had to be aged 18 to 70, diagnosed with alopecia and judged suitable for DPC therapy, while pregnant patients were excluded. Total RNA was isolated from unfractionated whole blood collected in Tempus Blood RNA tubes.

The material was whole blood, obtained in connection with sensitization to the hapten diphenylcyclopropenone (DPC). The clonotype was recovered from a middle-aged woman with alopecia areata. Some clones in this sample may be carry-over from other donors' samples. This chain joins TRBV12-3 or TRBV12-4 to TRBJ2-3; a confident D gene designation cannot be given. DNA sequence: TGTGCCAGCAGTTTCCGATGGGCCGATACGCAGTATTTT. Its coded protein is CASSFRWADTQYF.